This T cell receptor beta chain was obtained from a study of T-cell reconstitution after alpha-beta-depleted transplantation in children. This clonotype was seen ten or more times. During its preparation, the TCRbeta library received unique molecular identifiers. Each CDR3 protein gets one entry after TCRdb re-called the PCR reads with MiXCR. The data contain approximately 91,000 distinct CDR3 sequences, 7.5% to 9.5% of them singletons. Specimen: PBMCs from the stem cell graft donor, collected from the stem cell graft. This receptor was taken from a human donor who donated a stem cell graft to a child with congenital amegakaryocytic thrombocytopenia.

The CDR3 DNA follows: TGTGCCAGCAGTACTAGTCGAGAGACCCAGTACTTC. Translating gives CASSTSRETQYF. The chain has TRBV2 and TRBJ2-5; weak D call: TRBD2 (5 bases). The CDR3 has 12 amino acids. Germline V CDR1 and CDR2: SNHLY, FYNNEI. The V end lost 5 bases, the J end lost 4 bases, and 8 bases lay between the germline ends.